The entry below describes one T cell receptor beta chain. Its matching antigen is unknown. From germline, CDR1 is LGHNA and CDR2 YSLEER. The CDR3 contains 14 residues. The TCR libraries each used total RNA (roughly 4,000 ng per library). No DNA is given; TCRdb re-called the 5' RACE reads and lists each CDR3 protein once. This table lists more than 300,000 distinct CDR3 sequences. These data originate in a study of monozygotic twins with inflammatory bowel disease. Overall study findings and caveats: TCRbeta inverse Simpson diversity was decreased in IBD patients versus healthy co-twins.

The chain is built from TRBV4-3 and TRBJ1-5; the TCRdb D gene call, TRBD1, has no DNA to confirm it. The TCR was taken from a human donor with ulcerative colitis or Crohn's disease, or a healthy co-twin of an affected twin (not recorded which). Sequencing was carried out using blood. The CDR3 here is CASSRDREGQPQHF.